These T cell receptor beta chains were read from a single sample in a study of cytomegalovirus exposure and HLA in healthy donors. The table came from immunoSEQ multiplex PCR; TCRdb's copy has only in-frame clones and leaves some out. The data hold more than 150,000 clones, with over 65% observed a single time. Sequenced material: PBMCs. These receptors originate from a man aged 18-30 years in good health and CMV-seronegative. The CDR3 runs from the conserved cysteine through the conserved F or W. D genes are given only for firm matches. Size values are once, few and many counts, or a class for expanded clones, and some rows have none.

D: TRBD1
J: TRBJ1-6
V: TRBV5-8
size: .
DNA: TGTGCCAGCTTTCGGACAGGGTGGGATAATTCACCCCTCCACTTT
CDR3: CASFRTGWDNSPLHF

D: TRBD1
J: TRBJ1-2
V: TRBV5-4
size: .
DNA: TGTGCCAGCAGCCGGGACAGGGCAGGAGCTTATGGCTACACCTTC
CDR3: CASSRDRAGAYGYTF

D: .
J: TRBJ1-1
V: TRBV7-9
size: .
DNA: TGTGCCAGCAGCTTCATGAACACTGAAGCTTTCTTT
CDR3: CASSFMNTEAFF

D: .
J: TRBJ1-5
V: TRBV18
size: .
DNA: TGTGCCAGCTCACCAGGCAACAATCAGCCCCAGCATTTT
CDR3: CASSPGNNQPQHF

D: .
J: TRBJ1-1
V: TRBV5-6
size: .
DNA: TGTGCCAGCAGCTTGGACGGACTGGCCAAGAACACTGAAGCTTTCTTT
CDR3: CASSLDGLAKNTEAFF

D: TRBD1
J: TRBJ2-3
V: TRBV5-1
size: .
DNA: TGCGCCAGCAGCTTGCCGGGACAGGGGACGCAGTATTTT
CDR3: CASSLPGQGTQYF

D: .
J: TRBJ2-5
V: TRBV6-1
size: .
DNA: TGTGCCAGCAGTGGCCGAGGGTGGGGAGAGACCCAGTACTTC
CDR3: CASSGRGWGETQYF

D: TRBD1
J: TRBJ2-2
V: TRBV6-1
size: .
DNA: TGTGCCAGTAGAGGGACAGGGGGCGTTACCGGGGAGCTGTTTTTT
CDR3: CASRGTGGVTGELFF

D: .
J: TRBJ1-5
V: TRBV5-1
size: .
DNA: TGCGCCAGCAGCTTGGGGCAGAATCAGCCCCAGCATTTT
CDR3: CASSLGQNQPQHF

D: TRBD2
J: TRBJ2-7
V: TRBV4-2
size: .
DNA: TGTGCCAGCAGCCATCACATAGCGGGCTACGAGCAGTACTTC
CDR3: CASSHHIAGYEQYF

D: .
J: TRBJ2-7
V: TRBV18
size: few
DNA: TGTGCCAGCTCAGGTTACGGCGGGGTGAGGGAGCAGTACTTC
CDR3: CASSGYGGVREQYF

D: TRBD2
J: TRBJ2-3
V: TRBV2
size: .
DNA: TGTGCCAGCAGTGGTAGCGGGGCGGCAGATACGCAGTATTTT
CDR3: CASSGSGAADTQYF

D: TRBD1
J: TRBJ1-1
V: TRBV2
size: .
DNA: TGTGCCAGCAGTGAGACGCCAGGGGGAGACACTGAAGCTTTCTTT
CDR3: CASSETPGGDTEAFF

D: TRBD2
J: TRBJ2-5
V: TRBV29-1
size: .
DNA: TGCAGCGTTGGGGGCGGGAGTCCCGGGGAGACCCAGTACTTC
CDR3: CSVGGGSPGETQYF

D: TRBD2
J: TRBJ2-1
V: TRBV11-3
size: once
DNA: TGTGCCAGCAGCTTCTCCGCCGGGACTAGCGGCAATGAGCAGTTCTTC
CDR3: CASSFSAGTSGNEQFF

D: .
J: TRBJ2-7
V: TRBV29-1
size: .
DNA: TGCAGCGTCATGCCGGACAGACTCTACGAGCAGTACTTC
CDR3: CSVMPDRLYEQYF

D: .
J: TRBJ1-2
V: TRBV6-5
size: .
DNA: TGTGCCAGCCTCGCGTCGGGGTGGGACTATGGCTACACCTTC
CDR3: CASLASGWDYGYTF

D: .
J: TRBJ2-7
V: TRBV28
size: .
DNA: TGTGCCAGCAGTTTGGGGGACCCTACAGGGTGGGTCCACGAGCAGTACTTC
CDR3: CASSLGDPTGWVHEQYF

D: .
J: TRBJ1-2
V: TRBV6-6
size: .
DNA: TGTGCCAGCGGCCCCTATGGCTACACCTTC
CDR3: CASGPYGYTF

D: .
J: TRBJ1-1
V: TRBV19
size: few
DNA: TGTGCCAGTAGTTTCGCCGGCGGGAACACTGAAGCTTTCTTT
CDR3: CASSFAGGNTEAFF

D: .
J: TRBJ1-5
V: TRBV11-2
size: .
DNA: TGTGCCAGCAGCTTACCGGGATTCAATCAGCCCCAGCATTTT
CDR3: CASSLPGFNQPQHF

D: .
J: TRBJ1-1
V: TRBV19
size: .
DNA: TGTGCCAGTAGTCTGGACAACCTGATGAACACTGAAGCTTTCTTT
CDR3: CASSLDNLMNTEAFF

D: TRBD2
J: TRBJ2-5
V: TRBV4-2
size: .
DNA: TGTGCCAGCAGCCAAGAGGTGGGAGGGCCGGAGACCCAGTACTTC
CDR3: CASSQEVGGPETQYF

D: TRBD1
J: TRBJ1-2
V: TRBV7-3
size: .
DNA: TGTGCCAGCAGCAAGGGACAGGGCAACTATGGCTACACCTTC
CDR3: CASSKGQGNYGYTF

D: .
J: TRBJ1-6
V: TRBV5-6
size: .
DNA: TGTGCCAGCAGCTTGGGACAGAAAAATTCACCCCTCCACTTT
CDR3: CASSLGQKNSPLHF

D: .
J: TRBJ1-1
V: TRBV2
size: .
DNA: TGTGCCAGCAGTTTCGAGGGTATGAACACTGAAGCTTTCTTT
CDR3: CASSFEGMNTEAFF

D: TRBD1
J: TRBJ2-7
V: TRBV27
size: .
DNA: TGTGCCAGCAGTCCGATCGGGACAGGGGCCTACGAGCAGTACTTC
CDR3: CASSPIGTGAYEQYF

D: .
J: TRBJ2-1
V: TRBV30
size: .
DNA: TGTGCCTGGAGTGTACGGGCGGGGCAGAGCTCCTACAATGAGCAGTTCTTC
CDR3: CAWSVRAGQSSYNEQFF

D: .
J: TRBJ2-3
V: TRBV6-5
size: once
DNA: TGTGCCAGCCGGACAATGCGGGGTATCACAGATACGCAGTATTTT
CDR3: CASRTMRGITDTQYF

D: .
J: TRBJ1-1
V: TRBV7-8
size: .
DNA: TGTGCCAGCAGCTTACCGGGGGGCACTGAAGCTTTCTTT
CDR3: CASSLPGGTEAFF